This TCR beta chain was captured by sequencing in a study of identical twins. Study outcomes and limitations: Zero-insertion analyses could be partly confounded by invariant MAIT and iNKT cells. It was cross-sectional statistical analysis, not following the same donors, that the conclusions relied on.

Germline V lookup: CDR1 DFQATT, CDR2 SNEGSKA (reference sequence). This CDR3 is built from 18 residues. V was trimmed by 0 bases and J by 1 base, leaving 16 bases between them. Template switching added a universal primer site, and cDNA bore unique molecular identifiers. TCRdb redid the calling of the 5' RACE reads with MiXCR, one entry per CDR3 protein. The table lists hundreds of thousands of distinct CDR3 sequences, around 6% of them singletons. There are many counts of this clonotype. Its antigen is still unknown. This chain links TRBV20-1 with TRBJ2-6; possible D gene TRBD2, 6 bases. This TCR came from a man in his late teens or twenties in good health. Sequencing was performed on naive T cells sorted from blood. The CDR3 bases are TGCAGTGCTAGAGATTTGGAGGGGCCACGATCTGGGGCCAACGTCCTGACTTTC. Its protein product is CSARDLEGPRSGANVLTF.